This TCR beta chain is drawn from a study of cytomegalovirus exposure and HLA in healthy donors. Overall study: Early release data held some 80 million unique TCRs from HLA-typed donors.

The PCR was carried out with 60 Vbeta primers and 13 Jbeta primers. Only in-frame clones appear in the TCRdb table, and some are missing; sequencing was by immunoSEQ multiplex PCR. The sample contains around 200,000 clones, approximately 78% of which appear only once. Study-wide results and limits: About 87% or about 30% of the time was how often most TCR beta V segments were productive, according to an earlier analysis. In vitro, three CMV-associated chains proved specific for CMV antigens. It was assumed in the presence/absence analyses that sequencing depth was roughly uniform across donors.

Comment on this clone: Its specificity is not known.

This TCR was sampled from a woman in her thirties or forties in good health and CMV-seronegative. The specimen was PBMCs.

CDR3: CASSLTSREQYF. The CDR3 coding sequence is TGTGCCAGCAGTTTGACTAGTCGAGAGCAGTACTTC. The V and J genes are TRBV28 and TRBJ2-7; a weak D match, TRBD2 (6 bases). This CDR3 is 12 amino acids long. Trimming pared 3 bases from V and 7 bases from J, leaving 10 bases between. Germline V CDR1 and CDR2: MDHEN, SYDVKM.